This TCR beta chain originates from a study of identical twins (TCRdb year 2016). Background for the entire study: To test whether fetal clonotypes persist, the study used deep sequencing on TCR alpha and beta repertoires from monozygotic twins, unrelated adults of various ages, and cord blood. To rule out contamination, replicate twin experiments were performed at different times with different library preparation protocols. Study-wide conclusions, independent of this receptor: In monozygotic twins, out-of-frame TCR alpha sharing was systematically underestimated by recombination models, although the models agreed with sharing between unrelated individuals. The excess sharing between twins in beta out-of-frame sequences was weaker because fewer shared sequences reduced the signal-to-noise ratio. Invariant T cells such as MAIT and iNKT could partly confound zero-insertion analyses, although diverse VJ usage argued against such confounding for most clonotypes. Because the same donors could not be followed over many years, the conclusions relied on cross-sectional statistical analysis. Abundant cord blood beta clonotypes carried fewer insertions; young adult naive repertoires showed a weaker similar trend, while memory repertoires showed none. Compared with coincidental sharing between unrelated individuals, an excess of low generation-probability sequences was observed among out-of-frame TCR alpha sequences shared between twins.

Library construction relied on 5' RACE. Sequencing used an Illumina HiSeq 2000. A universal primer binding site was introduced by template switching, and a unique molecular identifier was present in the final cDNA, enabling accurate counting of TCR cDNA molecules. Specific primers in the conserved constant-segment region were used to synthesize first-strand cDNA for the TCR alpha and beta chains. To control for contamination, each cDNA library was double barcoded with a SMART-Mk sample barcode plus Illumina barcodes. TruSeq adapter sequences, together with Illumina sample barcodes, were added in two successive PCR steps. TCR alpha and beta cDNA libraries were sequenced on the Illumina HiSeq platform with custom primers. The original pipeline was this. MiGEC was used to process raw reads and extract unique molecular identifiers, and MiXCR was used to find CDR3 positions. For each individual, recombination models were inferred using an EM algorithm with the repgenHMM and IGoR tools. Shared clonotypes were analyzed with the tcR package in R, and sharing was normalized by the product of cloneset sizes. To study raw recombination without the effects of thymic and clonal selection, out-of-frame nonproductive sequences were analyzed. The public sequencing data were trimmed at Q25 with fastp and processed into clonotypes with MiXCR by TCRdb, which kept only in-frame beta chains. Rows with a matching CDR3 protein are joined into one entry that keeps the most common DNA and genes. The V and J calls and clone size come from TCRdb's table, not from the authors' own analysis. This sample has some 660,000 distinct CDR3 sequences in its table, and approximately 9% of those were observed once. The ten largest clones take up 0.75% to 1% of the sample.

Compared with germline, V lacks 5 bases and J lacks 0 bases; bases without a gene match: 7. The CDR3 covers 16 residues, taking in both the cysteine and the phenylalanine. Left in the record is the CDR3 DNA by itself, 48 bases read in frame from the first base. In this sample, this clonotype turned up a few times. This receptor's antigen is unknown. No base quality information exists; no much larger clone differs at one position. Only healthy Caucasian donors were included. The twin cohort comprised three pairs of female monozygotic twins, all aged roughly 18 to 30 years. The RNA used for TCR libraries was isolated from peripheral blood mononuclear cells. These data were likewise used in another study, on yellow fever vaccine responses in identical twins. In that second paper, the authors write: The authors reported that the T cell response to vaccination in identical twins appeared partly convergent and partly personalized. In the study, vaccine-responding T cell clones were precisely tracked in identical twins.

The rearranged segments are TRBV12-3 or TRBV12-4 and TRBJ2-5, and 9 junction bases match TRBD2. This TCR was sampled from a young woman in good health. Input material: PBMCs. At the DNA level, the sequence is TGTGCCAGCAGTCTTCTAGCGGGAAGCCACCAAGAGACCCAGTACTTC. The translation is CASSLLAGSHQETQYF.